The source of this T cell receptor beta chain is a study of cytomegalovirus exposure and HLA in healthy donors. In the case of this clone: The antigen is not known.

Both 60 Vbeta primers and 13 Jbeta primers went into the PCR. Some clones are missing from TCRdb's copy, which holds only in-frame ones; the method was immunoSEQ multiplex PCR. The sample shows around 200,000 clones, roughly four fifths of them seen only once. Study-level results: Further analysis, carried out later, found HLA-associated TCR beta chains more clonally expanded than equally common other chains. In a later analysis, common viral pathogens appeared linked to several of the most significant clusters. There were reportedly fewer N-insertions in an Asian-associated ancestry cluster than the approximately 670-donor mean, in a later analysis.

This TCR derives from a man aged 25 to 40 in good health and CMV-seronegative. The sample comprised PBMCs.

The CDR3 coding sequence is TGTGCCAGCAGCTTAGCAGGGGGCGAGGGGGAGACCCAGTACTTC. It is translated as CASSLAGGEGETQYF. The rearrangement links TRBV7-6 to TRBJ2-5; TRBD1 matches at 7 bases. Germline assignment: CDR1 SGHVS and CDR2 FNYEAQ. V was clipped by 0 bases and J by 5 bases; unmatched bases: 6. The CDR3 loop spans 15 amino acids. Full variable domain (outside the CDR3, taken from reference TRBV7-6 and TRBJ2-5): GAGVSQSPRYKVTKRGQDVALRCDPISGHVSLYWYRQALGQGPEFLTYFNYEAQQDKSGLPNDRFSAERPEGSISTLTIQRTEQRDSAMYRCASSLAGGEGETQYFGPGTRLLVL.